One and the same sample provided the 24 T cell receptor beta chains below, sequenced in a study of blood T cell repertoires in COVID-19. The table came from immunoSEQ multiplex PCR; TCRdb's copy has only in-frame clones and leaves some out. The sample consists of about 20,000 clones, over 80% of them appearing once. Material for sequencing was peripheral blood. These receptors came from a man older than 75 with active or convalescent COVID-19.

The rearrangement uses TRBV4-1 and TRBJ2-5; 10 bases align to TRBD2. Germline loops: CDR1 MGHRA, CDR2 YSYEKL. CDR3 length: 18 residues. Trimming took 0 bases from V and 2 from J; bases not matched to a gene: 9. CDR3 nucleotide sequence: TGCGCCAGCAGCCAAGATCTAAAAGCGGGGGGGCGTCAAGAGACCCAGTACTTC. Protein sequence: CASSQDLKAGGRQETQYF.

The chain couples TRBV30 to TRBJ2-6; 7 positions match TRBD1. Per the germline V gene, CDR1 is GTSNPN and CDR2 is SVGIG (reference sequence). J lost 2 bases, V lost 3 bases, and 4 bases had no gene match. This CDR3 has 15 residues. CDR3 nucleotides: TGTGCCTGGAGGGTAGACAGGGCTGGGGCCAACGTCCTGACTTTC. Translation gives CAWRVDRAGANVLTF.

The CDR3 spells CASSFSGRLETQYF. CDR3 nucleotide sequence: TGTGCCAGCAGTTTTAGCGGGAGACTAGAGACCCAGTACTTC. The chain is built from TRBV6-2 or TRBV6-3 and TRBJ2-5; TRBD2 aligns across 9 bases. CDR3 size: 14 residues. From germline, CDR1 is MNHEY and CDR2 SVGEGT. The J segment lost 4 bases and the V segment lost 4 bases, leaving 4 bases of the junction unmatched.

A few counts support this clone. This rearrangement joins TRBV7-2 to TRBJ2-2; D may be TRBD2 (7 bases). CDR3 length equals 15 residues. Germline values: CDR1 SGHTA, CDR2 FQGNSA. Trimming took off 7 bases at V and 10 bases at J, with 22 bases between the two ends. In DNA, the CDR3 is TGTGCCAGCACGGGGCGGGGGCCCCTTGGGACGGAGCTGTTTTTT. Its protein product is CASTGRGPLGTELFF.

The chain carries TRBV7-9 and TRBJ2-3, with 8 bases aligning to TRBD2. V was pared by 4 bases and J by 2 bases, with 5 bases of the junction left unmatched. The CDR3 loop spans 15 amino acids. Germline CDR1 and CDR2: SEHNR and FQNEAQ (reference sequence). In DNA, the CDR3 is TGTGCCAGCAGCTCTCTCGGGGGGGCCACAGATACGCAGTATTTT. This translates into CASSSLGGATDTQYF.

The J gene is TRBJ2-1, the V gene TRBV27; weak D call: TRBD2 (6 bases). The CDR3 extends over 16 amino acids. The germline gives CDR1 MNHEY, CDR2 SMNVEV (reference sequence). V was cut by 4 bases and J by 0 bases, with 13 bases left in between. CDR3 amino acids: CASSSLAVSSYNEQFF. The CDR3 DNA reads TGTGCCAGCAGTTCCTTAGCGGTTAGCTCCTACAATGAGCAGTTCTTC.

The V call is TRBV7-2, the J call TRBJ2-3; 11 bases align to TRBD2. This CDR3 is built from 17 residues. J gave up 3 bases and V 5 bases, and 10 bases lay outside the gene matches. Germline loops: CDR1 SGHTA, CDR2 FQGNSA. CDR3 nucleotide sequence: TGTGCCAGCAGCCTCACCCCTCGACTAGCGGGGACAGATACGCAGTATTTT. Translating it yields CASSLTPRLAGTDTQYF.

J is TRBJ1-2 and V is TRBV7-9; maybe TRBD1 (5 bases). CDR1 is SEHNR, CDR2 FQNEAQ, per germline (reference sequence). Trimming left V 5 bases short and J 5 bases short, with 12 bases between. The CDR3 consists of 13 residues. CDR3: CASSPDGTYGYTF. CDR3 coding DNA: TGTGCCAGCAGCCCTGACGGGACTTATGGCTACACCTTC.

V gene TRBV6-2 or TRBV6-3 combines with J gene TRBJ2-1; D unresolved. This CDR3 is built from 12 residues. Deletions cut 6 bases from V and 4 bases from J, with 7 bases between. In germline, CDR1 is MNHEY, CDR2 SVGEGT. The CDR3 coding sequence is TGTGCCAGCAGCCTTATTTACAATGAGCAGTTCTTC. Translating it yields CASSLIYNEQFF.

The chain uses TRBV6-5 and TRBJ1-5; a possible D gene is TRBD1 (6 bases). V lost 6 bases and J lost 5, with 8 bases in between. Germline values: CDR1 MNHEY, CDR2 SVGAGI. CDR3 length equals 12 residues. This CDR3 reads CASSHRDQPQHF. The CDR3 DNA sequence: TGTGCCAGCAGCCACAGGGATCAGCCCCAGCATTTT.

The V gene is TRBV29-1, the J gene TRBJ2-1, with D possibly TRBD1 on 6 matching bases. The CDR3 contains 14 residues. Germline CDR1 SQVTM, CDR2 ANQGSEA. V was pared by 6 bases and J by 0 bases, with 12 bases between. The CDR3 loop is CSVRGISSYNEQFF. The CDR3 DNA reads TGCAGCGTGAGGGGGATAAGCTCCTACAATGAGCAGTTCTTC.

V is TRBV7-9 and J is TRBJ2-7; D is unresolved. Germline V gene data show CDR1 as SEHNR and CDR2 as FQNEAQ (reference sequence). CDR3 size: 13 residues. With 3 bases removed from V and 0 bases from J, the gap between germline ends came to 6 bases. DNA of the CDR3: TGTGCCAGCAGCTTGCGGTACTCCTACGAGCAGTACTTC. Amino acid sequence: CASSLRYSYEQYF.

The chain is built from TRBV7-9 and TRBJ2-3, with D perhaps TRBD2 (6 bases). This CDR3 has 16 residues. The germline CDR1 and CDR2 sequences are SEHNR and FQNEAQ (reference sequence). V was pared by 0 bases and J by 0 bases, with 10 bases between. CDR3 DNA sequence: TGTGCCAGCAGCTTAGCGAGGACTATCAGCACAGATACGCAGTATTTT. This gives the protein CASSLARTISTDTQYF.

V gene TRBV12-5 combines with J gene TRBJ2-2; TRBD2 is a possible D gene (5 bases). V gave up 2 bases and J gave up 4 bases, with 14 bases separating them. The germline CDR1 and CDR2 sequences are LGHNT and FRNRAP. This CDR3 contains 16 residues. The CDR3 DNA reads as TGTGCTAGTGGTTTGAGACCCGGACGGGGCACCGGGGAGCTGTTTTTT. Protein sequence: CASGLRPGRGTGELFF.

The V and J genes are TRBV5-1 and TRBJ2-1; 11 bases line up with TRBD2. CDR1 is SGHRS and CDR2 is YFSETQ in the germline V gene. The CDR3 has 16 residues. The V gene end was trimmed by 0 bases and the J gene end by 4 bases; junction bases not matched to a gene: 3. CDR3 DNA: TGCGCCAGCAGCTTGGCCGGGACTAGCGGATACAATGAGCAGTTCTTC. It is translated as CASSLAGTSGYNEQFF.

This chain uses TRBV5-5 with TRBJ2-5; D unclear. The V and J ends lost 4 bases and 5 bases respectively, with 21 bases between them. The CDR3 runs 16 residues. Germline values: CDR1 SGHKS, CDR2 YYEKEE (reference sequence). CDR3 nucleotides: TGTGCCAGCAGCCAGACCGAGCACTCGGGTTCGGAGACCCAGTACTTC. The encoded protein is CASSQTEHSGSETQYF. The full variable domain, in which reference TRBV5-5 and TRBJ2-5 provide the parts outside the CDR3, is DAGVTQSPTHLIKTRGQQVTLRCSPISGHKSVSWYQQVLGQGPQFIFQYYEKEERGRGNFPDRFSARQFPNYSSELNVNALLLGDSALYLCASSQTEHSGSETQYFGPGTRLLVL.

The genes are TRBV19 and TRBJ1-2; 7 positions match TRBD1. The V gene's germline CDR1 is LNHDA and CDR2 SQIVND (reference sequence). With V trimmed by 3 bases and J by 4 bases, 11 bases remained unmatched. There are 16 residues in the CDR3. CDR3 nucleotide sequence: TGTGCCAGTAGTATTTCCCCCGGACAGGAACGCTATGGCTACACCTTC. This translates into CASSISPGQERYGYTF.

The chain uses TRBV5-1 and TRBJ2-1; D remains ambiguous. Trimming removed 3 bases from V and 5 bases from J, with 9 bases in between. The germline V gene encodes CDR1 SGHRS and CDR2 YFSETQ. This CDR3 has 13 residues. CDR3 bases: TGCGCCAGCAGCTCAATCACGGACAATGAGCAGTTCTTC. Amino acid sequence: CASSSITDNEQFF.

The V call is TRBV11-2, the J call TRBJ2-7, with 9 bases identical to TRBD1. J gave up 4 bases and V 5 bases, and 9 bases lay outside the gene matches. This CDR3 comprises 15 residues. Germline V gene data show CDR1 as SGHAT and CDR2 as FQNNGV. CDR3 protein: CASSHAGTGLYEQYF. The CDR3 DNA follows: TGTGCCAGCAGCCACGCAGGGACAGGGCTGTACGAGCAGTACTTC.

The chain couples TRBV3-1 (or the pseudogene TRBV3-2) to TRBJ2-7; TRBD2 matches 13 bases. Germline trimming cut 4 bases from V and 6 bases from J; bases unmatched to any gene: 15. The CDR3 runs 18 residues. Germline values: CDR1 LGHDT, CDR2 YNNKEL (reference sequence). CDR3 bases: TGTGCCAGCAGCCTACGGACTAGCGGGAGTGCCATGCGAGGCGAGCAGTACTTC. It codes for CASSLRTSGSAMRGEQYF.

CDR3 sequence reads: CASSLTGDRVSIGFASGRETQYF. The CDR3 DNA is TGCGCCAGCAGCTTGACAGGGGACAGGGTGTCCATCGGGTTCGCGAGCGGGAGAGAGACCCAGTACTTC. V usage is TRBV5-1 and J usage is TRBJ2-5; tentative D call: TRBD1 (9 bases). The V gene lost 1 base and the J gene lost 4 bases, with 38 bases spanning the gap. Germline V gene data show CDR1 as SGHRS and CDR2 as YFSETQ. The CDR3 consists of 23 residues.

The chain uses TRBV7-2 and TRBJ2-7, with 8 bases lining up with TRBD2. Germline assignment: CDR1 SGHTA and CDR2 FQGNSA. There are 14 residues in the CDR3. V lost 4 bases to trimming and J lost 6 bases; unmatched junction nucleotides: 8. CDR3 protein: CASSYPGLGAEQYF. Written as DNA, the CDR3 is TGTGCCAGCAGCTACCCGGGACTAGGAGCCGAGCAGTACTTC.

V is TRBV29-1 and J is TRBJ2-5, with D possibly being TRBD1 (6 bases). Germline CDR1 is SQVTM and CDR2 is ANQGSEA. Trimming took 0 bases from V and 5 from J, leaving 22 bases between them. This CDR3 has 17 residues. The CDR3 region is CSVEDRSVTGTLETQYF. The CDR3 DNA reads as TGCAGCGTTGAAGATCGCTCAGTGACAGGTACTCTTGAGACCCAGTACTTC. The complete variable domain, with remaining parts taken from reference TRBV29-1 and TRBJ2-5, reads SAVISQKPSRDICQRGTSLTIQCQVDSQVTMMFWYRQQPGQSLTLIATANQGSEATYESGFVIDKFPISRPNLTFSTLTVSNMSPEDSSIYLCSVEDRSVTGTLETQYFGPGTRLLVL.

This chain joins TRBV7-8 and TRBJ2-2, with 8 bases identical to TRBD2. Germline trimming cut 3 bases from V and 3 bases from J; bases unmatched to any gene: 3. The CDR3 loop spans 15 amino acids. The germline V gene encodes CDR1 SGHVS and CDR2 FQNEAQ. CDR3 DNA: TGTGCCAGCAGCTTCGCTAGCGGGTACACCGGGGAGCTGTTTTTT. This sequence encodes CASSFASGYTGELFF.